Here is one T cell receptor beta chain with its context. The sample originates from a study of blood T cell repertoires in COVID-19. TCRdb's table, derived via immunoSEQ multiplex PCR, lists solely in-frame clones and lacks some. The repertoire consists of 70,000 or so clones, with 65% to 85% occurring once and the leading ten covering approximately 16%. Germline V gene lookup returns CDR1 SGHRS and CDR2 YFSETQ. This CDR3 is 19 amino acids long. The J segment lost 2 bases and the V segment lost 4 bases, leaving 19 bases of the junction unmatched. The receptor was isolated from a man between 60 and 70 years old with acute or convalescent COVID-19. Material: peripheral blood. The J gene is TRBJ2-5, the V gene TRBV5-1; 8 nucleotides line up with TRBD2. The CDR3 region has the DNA TGCGCCAGCAGCGCAAGCATGGTAGCGGGGAACTACGGGCAAGAGACCCAGTACTTC. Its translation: CASSASMVAGNYGQETQYF.